The 16 T cell receptor beta chains reported below all come from one sample, sequenced in a study of T cell responses to AZD1222 COVID-19 vaccine. Libraries were prepared by immunoSEQ multiplex PCR; TCRdb keeps only in-frame clonotypes and omits some of them. Among about 180,000 clones, over 90% were seen once, and the ten largest hold 1.9%. Sequenced material: peripheral blood, taken 28 days after the second AZD1222 dose. The receptors were gathered from an adult who received the AZD1222 COVID-19 vaccine.

The rearrangement links TRBV4-2 to TRBJ2-1; 12 bases line up with TRBD1. Germline V gene lookup returns CDR1 LGHNA and CDR2 YNFKEQ. Unmatched junction bases numbered 9, after V lost 5 bases and J lost 7 bases. The CDR3 extends over 16 amino acids. CDR3 DNA sequence: TGTGCCAGCAGCGCTCTCGGGACAGGGGGCTGGAATGAGCAGTTCTTC. Translation: CASSALGTGGWNEQFF.

J is TRBJ1-2 and V is TRBV19, with a possible D match to TRBD1 (6 bases). Deletions cut 9 bases from V and 5 bases from J, with 19 bases between. The CDR3 is 14 amino acids. Germline V lookup: CDR1 LNHDA, CDR2 SQIVND (reference sequence). DNA for the CDR3: TGTGCCAGCACGGCGACGGGGGCCGTTTATGGCTACACCTTC. Its translation: CASTATGAVYGYTF.

The chain links TRBV11-3 to TRBJ2-7; TRBD1 matches 7 bases. This CDR3 spans 14 amino acids. V dropped 2 bases and J dropped 4; count of bases not matched to a gene: 5. Per the germline V gene, CDR1 is SGHNT and CDR2 is YENEEA. The CDR3 bases are TGTGCCAGCAGCTTATCAGGGGGAGCTTACGAGCAGTACTTC. This encodes CASSLSGGAYEQYF.

The V call is TRBV7-2, the J call TRBJ1-5; maybe TRBD1 (5 bases). The V gene's germline CDR1 is SGHTA and CDR2 FQGNSA. The CDR3 totals 13 residues. Trimming left V 8 bases short and J 4 bases short, with 12 bases between. CDR3 sequence reads: CASAVDRNQPQHF. CDR3 nucleotides: TGTGCCAGCGCTGTCGACAGAAATCAGCCCCAGCATTTT.

The V gene is TRBV19, the J gene TRBJ1-3; possible D gene TRBD1, 5 bases. V shed 3 bases and J shed 2 bases, with 8 bases lying between them. Germline values: CDR1 LNHDA, CDR2 SQIVND (reference sequence). CDR3 length equals 14 residues. This chain's CDR3 is CASSIGTPGNTIYF. The CDR3 DNA reads as TGTGCCAGTAGTATTGGGACTCCTGGAAACACCATATATTTT.

V is TRBV7-8 and J is TRBJ2-1; TRBD1 aligns across 8 bases. Germline CDR1 SGHVS, CDR2 FQNEAQ. The CDR3 is 16 amino acids. The V gene end was trimmed by 4 bases and the J gene end by 0 bases; junction bases not matched to a gene: 5. The CDR3 DNA reads as TGTGCCAGCAGCTCCCGGACAGGGAACTCCTACAATGAGCAGTTCTTC. This codes for CASSSRTGNSYNEQFF.

The chain combines TRBV24-1 with TRBJ1-3; 7 bases align to TRBD1. Trimming removed 5 bases from V and 2 bases from J; junction bases left unmatched: 5. From germline, CDR1 is KGHDR and CDR2 SFDVKD. The CDR3 is 15 amino acids. This CDR3 reads CATSGRGRTGNTIYF. For the CDR3, the DNA is TGTGCCACCAGTGGGAGGGGGCGAACTGGAAACACCATATATTTT.

The CDR3 loop is CASSLGEVYNEQFF. Written as DNA, the CDR3 is TGTGCCAGCAGCTTAGGGGAAGTATACAATGAGCAGTTCTTC. This chain links TRBV7-8 with TRBJ2-1; D gene uncertain. Germline V gene lookup returns CDR1 SGHVS and CDR2 FQNEAQ. Trimming removed 1 base from V and 4 bases from J, with 8 bases in between. This CDR3 contains 14 residues.

The CDR3 protein is CASSLEAGGADTQYF. CDR3 DNA sequence: TGTGCCAGCAGCTTAGAAGCGGGGGGGGCGGATACGCAGTATTTT. The V and J genes are TRBV7-2 and TRBJ2-3; 10 positions match TRBD2. V shed 1 base and J 6 bases; nucleotides not matched to a gene: 4. CDR1 is SGHTA and CDR2 is FQGNSA in the germline V gene. The CDR3 is made up of 15 amino acids. Looking up the rest from reference TRBV7-2 and TRBJ2-3 gives the full variable domain: GAGVSQSPSNKVTEKGKDVELRCDPISGHTALYWYRQSLGQGLEFLIYFQGNSAPDKSGLPSDRFSAERTGGSVSTLTIQRTQQEDSAVYLCASSLEAGGADTQYFGPGTRLTVL.

The chain joins TRBV2 to TRBJ2-2; TRBD1 or TRBD2 may be the D gene (6 bases each). The CDR3 consists of 15 residues. Trimming took off 5 bases at V and 3 bases at J, with 13 bases between the two ends. Germline V gives CDR1 SNHLY, CDR2 FYNNEI. CDR3 amino acids: CASSPGARYTGELFF. The DNA of the CDR3 is TGTGCCAGCAGTCCGGGGGCCAGATACACCGGGGAGCTGTTTTTT.

The chain combines TRBV5-1 with TRBJ2-1; 11 nucleotides line up with TRBD2. Germline values: CDR1 SGHRS, CDR2 YFSETQ. The V segment lost 3 bases and the J segment 6 bases; nucleotides outside the gene matches: 5. CDR3 length equals 15 residues. As DNA, the CDR3 is TGCGCCAGCAGCTCCCTAGCGGGAGGCGGCAATGAGCAGTTCTTC. As protein: CASSSLAGGGNEQFF.

This sequence joins TRBV4-1 and TRBJ2-1; D may be TRBD1 (5 bases). CDR1 and CDR2 from the germline V gene are MGHRA and YSYEKL. V was trimmed by 2 bases and J by 5 bases, leaving 16 bases between them. The CDR3 covers 16 residues. CDR3 loop: CASSQWPREGDNEQFF. For the CDR3, the DNA is TGCGCCAGCAGCCAATGGCCCAGGGAAGGGGACAATGAGCAGTTCTTC.

The genes are TRBV4-2 and TRBJ1-4; D might be TRBD1 (6 bases). This CDR3 contains 17 residues. The V gene lost 1 base and the J gene lost 1 base, with 13 bases spanning the gap. Germline V gene sequence: CDR1 LGHNA, CDR2 YNFKEQ. The DNA for the CDR3 is TGTGCCAGCAGCCAAGTCCGGGGGCAAGGAACTAATGAAAAACTGTTTTTT. Protein product: CASSQVRGQGTNEKLFF.

This chain links TRBV7-6 with TRBJ2-7, with D tentatively TRBD1 (7 bases). The germline V and J ends were trimmed by 2 bases and 1 base, with 12 bases remaining between them. The germline V gene has CDR1 SGHVS and CDR2 FNYEAQ. CDR3 size: 15 residues. DNA for the CDR3: TGTGCCAGCAGCTTAAAGGCAGGGGGGTCCTACGAGCAGTACTTC. Translation: CASSLKAGGSYEQYF.

The chain is built from TRBV2 and TRBJ2-2, with D unresolved. The CDR3 runs to 16 residues. The germline V gene has CDR1 SNHLY and CDR2 FYNNEI. V lost 6 bases and J lost 0, with 14 bases in between. The CDR3 sequence: CASSYLGGANTGELFF. Written as DNA, the CDR3 is TGTGCCAGCAGCTATCTGGGCGGAGCGAACACCGGGGAGCTGTTTTTT. Filled out from reference TRBV2 and TRBJ2-2, the complete variable domain reads EPEVTQTPSHQVTQMGQEVILRCVPISNHLYFYWYRQILGQKVEFLVSFYNNEISEKSEIFDDQFSVERPDGSNFTLKIRSTKLEDSAMYFCASSYLGGANTGELFFGEGSRLTVL.

V is TRBV5-1 and J is TRBJ2-7, with D uncertain. The CDR3 loop spans 13 amino acids. Germline-derived CDR1 and CDR2 are SGHRS and YFSETQ. Trimming took off 3 bases at V and 1 base at J, with 8 bases between the two ends. Written as DNA, the CDR3 is TGCGCCAGCAGCTCTGCCAGATCCTACGAGCAGTACTTC. This codes for CASSSARSYEQYF.